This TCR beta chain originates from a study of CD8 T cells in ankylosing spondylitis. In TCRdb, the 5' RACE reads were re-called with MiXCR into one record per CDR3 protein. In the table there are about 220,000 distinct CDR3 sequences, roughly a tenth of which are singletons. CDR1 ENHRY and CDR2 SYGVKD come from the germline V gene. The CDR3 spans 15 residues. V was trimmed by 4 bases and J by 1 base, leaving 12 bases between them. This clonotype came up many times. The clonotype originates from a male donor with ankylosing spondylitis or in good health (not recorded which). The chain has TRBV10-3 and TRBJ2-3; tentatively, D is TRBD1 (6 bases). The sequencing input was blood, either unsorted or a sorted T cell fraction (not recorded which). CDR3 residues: CAISGTGPRTDTQYF. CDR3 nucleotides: TGTGCCATCAGTGGAACAGGGCCCCGCACAGATACGCAGTATTTT.